These 20 T cell receptor beta chains came from one sample sequenced in a study of blood T cell repertoires in COVID-19 (dated by TCRdb to 2018 to 2020). The method behind the library was the immunoSEQ multiplex PCR assay. TCRdb carries this immuneACCESS record with in-frame sequences only. Its versions omit some clonotypes, under half of them owing to an unresolved V gene in the studies checked, with the rest unexplained. A total of around 260,000 clones appear in this sample, over 70% of them only once. Less than 1.6% of the sample is taken by the ten largest. Sequenced input: peripheral blood. The receptors here all came from a woman aged 35 to 49 who had recovered from COVID-19.

The V call is TRBV5-1, the J call TRBJ2-7, with 9 bases that match TRBD1. This CDR3 spans 16 amino acids. In germline, CDR1 is SGHRS, CDR2 YFSETQ. J was trimmed by 3 bases and V by 4 bases; bases with no gene match: 11. CDR3 nucleotides: TGCGCCAGCAGCGTGGGGCGACAGGGGGGAGGCTACGAGCAGTACTTC. This encodes CASSVGRQGGGYEQYF.

The chain uses TRBV18 and TRBJ1-1; TRBD1 might be the D (6 bases). The V gene's germline CDR1 is KGHSH and CDR2 LQKENI. Trimming took 6 bases from V and 2 from J, leaving 13 bases between them. The CDR3 is 14 residues long. DNA for the CDR3: TGTGCCAGCTCTCCCCAGGGACAAAACACTGAAGCTTTCTTT. This translates into CASSPQGQNTEAFF.

The sample holds one count of this clone. The rearrangement uses TRBV11-2 and TRBJ2-7, with TRBD1 matching 10 bases. The V gene's germline CDR1 is SGHAT and CDR2 FQNNGV. This CDR3 comprises 15 residues. The junction had 3 bases not matched to a gene; V was cut back by 1 base and J by 3 bases. The CDR3 spells CASSLGGTGVYEQYF. CDR3 DNA sequence: TGTGCCAGCAGCTTAGGGGGGACAGGGGTCTACGAGCAGTACTTC. The whole variable domain, filled in from reference TRBV11-2 and TRBJ2-7, reads EAGVAQSPRYKIIEKRQSVAFWCNPISGHATLYWYQQILGQGPKLLIQFQNNGVVDDSQLPKDRFSAERLKGVDSTLKIQPAKLEDSAVYLCASSLGGTGVYEQYFGPGTRLTVT.

V gene TRBV2 combines with J gene TRBJ2-3, with TRBD1 matching over 9 bases. With 5 bases clipped from V and 1 base from J, the junction kept 4 bases outside the gene matches. Germline values: CDR1 SNHLY, CDR2 FYNNEI. The CDR3 runs to 15 residues. CDR3 sequence (DNA): TGTGCCAGCAGTCCATGGACAGGGGGCACAGATACGCAGTATTTT. Encoded protein: CASSPWTGGTDTQYF.

The chain carries TRBV6-2 or TRBV6-3 and TRBJ2-7; D is perhaps TRBD1 (6 bases). V was trimmed by 0 bases and J by 5 bases, leaving 26 bases between them. The CDR3 runs 19 residues. CDR1 is MNHEY, CDR2 SVGEGT, per germline. CDR3 sequence reads: CASSYSMSTGDTGWNEQYF. The CDR3 DNA reads as TGTGCCAGCAGTTACTCGATGAGTACCGGGGACACCGGGTGGAACGAGCAGTACTTC.

The V gene is TRBV15, the J gene TRBJ1-2; D is ambiguous. There are 14 residues in the CDR3. The V end was cut by 1 base, the J end by 5 bases, with 11 bases between. Looked up from germline, CDR1 is LNHNV and CDR2 is YYDKDF (reference sequence). CDR3: CATSRGTEYYGYTF. The CDR3 DNA sequence: TGTGCCACCAGCAGAGGTACAGAATATTATGGCTACACCTTC.

The rearrangement uses TRBV5-1 and TRBJ2-3, with 9 bases lining up with TRBD1. V lost 7 bases, J lost 2 bases, and 11 bases stayed unmatched. CDR3 length: 16 amino acids. In germline, CDR1 is SGHRS, CDR2 YFSETQ. The CDR3: CASVAGGTGYTDTQYF. CDR3 bases: TGCGCCAGCGTGGCCGGGGGGACAGGGTACACAGATACGCAGTATTTT.

This chain uses TRBV19 with TRBJ1-2; D ambiguous. CDR1 is LNHDA, CDR2 SQIVND, per germline (reference sequence). With 9 bases removed from V and 6 bases from J, the gap between germline ends came to 11 bases. The CDR3 has 11 amino acids. The CDR3 coding sequence is TGTGCCAGCCGCTCCCGGGATGGCTACACCTTC. This codes for CASRSRDGYTF.

This chain joins TRBV5-1 and TRBJ1-4; possible D gene TRBD1, 5 bases. The germline gives CDR1 SGHRS, CDR2 YFSETQ. The germline V and J ends were trimmed by 1 base and 8 bases, with 9 bases remaining between them. The CDR3 consists of 13 residues. CDR3: CASSLSGEEKLFF. The CDR3 DNA is TGCGCCAGCAGCTTGTCGGGGGAAGAAAAACTGTTTTTT.

J is TRBJ1-2 and V is TRBV6-5, with no clear D. V lost 6 bases and J lost 8, with 22 bases in between. CDR1 and CDR2 (germline): MNHEY, SVGAGI. CDR3 length: 15 amino acids. This CDR3 reads CASSNQLTATTGYTF. The CDR3 coding sequence is TGTGCCAGCAGCAACCAACTCACAGCAACGACAGGCTACACCTTC.

V is TRBV7-3 and J is TRBJ2-2; the match to TRBD2 covers 9 bases. V shed 5 bases, J shed 4 bases, and the junction held 8 bases outside the gene matches. CDR3 length equals 16 residues. CDR1 is SGHTA, CDR2 FQGTGA, per germline. The CDR3 DNA is TGTGCCAGCAGCCCTGGGACTAGCCGCGGCACCGGGGAGCTGTTTTTT. This codes for CASSPGTSRGTGELFF.

CDR3 region: CASSSHLAGYGYTF. The CDR3 DNA reads TGTGCCAGCAGCTCCCATCTGGCGGGCTATGGCTACACCTTC. The chain uses TRBV7-9 and TRBJ1-2; no clear D gene. Germline V gene data show CDR1 as SEHNR and CDR2 as FQNEAQ (reference sequence). This CDR3 is built from 14 residues. V lost 4 bases to trimming and J lost 4 bases, with 13 bases between them.

This chain connects TRBV7-2 to TRBJ2-1; perhaps TRBD2 as D (6 bases). The V end lost 1 base, the J end lost 4 bases, and 14 bases lay between the germline ends. CDR1 SGHTA and CDR2 FQGNSA come from the germline V gene. The CDR3 contains 16 residues. The CDR3 DNA sequence: TGTGCCAGCAGCTTAGATTGGTCAGGGAGGTACAATGAGCAGTTCTTC. It yields the protein CASSLDWSGRYNEQFF.

The chain employs TRBV11-2 and TRBJ1-4; TRBD1 matches 9 bases. This CDR3 comprises 16 residues. CDR1 SGHAT and CDR2 FQNNGV come from the germline V gene. J lost 8 bases, V lost 4 bases, and 11 bases had no gene match. The chain's CDR3 is CASSSGSQGAGEKLFF. CDR3 bases: TGTGCCAGCAGCTCAGGTTCACAGGGGGCGGGCGAAAAACTGTTTTTT.

The rearrangement links TRBV19 to TRBJ1-2; 9 nucleotides match TRBD1. Germline V gene sequence: CDR1 LNHDA, CDR2 SQIVND (reference sequence). V gave up 5 bases and J gave up 5 bases; unmatched junction bases: 9. The CDR3 is made up of 15 amino acids. This chain's CDR3 is CASSSDRGGLYGYTF. The CDR3 coding sequence is TGTGCCAGTAGTTCCGACAGGGGGGGCCTATATGGCTACACCTTC.

This rearrangement joins TRBV4-3 to TRBJ1-4; 7 bases align to TRBD1. The CDR3 runs 17 residues. V was clipped by 2 bases and J by 4 bases; unmatched bases: 10. Germline CDR1 is LGHNA and CDR2 is YSLEER. Here the CDR3 DNA reads TGCGCCAGCAGCCAACTCCCGTGGACAGGACATAATGAAAAACTGTTTTTT. This gives the protein CASSQLPWTGHNEKLFF.

This clone was recorded only once. The chain links TRBV9 to TRBJ2-7; perhaps TRBD1 as D (6 bases). The germline V and J ends were trimmed by 0 bases and 2 bases, with 9 bases remaining between them. CDR3 length equals 14 residues. Germline V CDR1 and CDR2: SGDLS, YYNGEE. The CDR3 DNA follows: TGTGCCAGCAGCGTAGGGGACATAACCTACGAGCAGTACTTC. Its translation: CASSVGDITYEQYF.

The chain carries TRBV4-1 and TRBJ1-2; TRBD1 matches at 7 bases. Trimming at V came to 4 bases and at J to 8 bases, leaving 13 bases not matched to a gene. Germline V gives CDR1 MGHRA, CDR2 YSYEKL. The CDR3 has 15 residues. DNA for the CDR3: TGCGCCAGCAGCCCGAGAACGGACAGGATCGGAGGCTACACCTTC. Protein sequence: CASSPRTDRIGGYTF.

This chain links TRBV10-3 with TRBJ1-2; D call uncertain. The CDR3 loop spans 13 amino acids. V was pared by 2 bases and J by 5 bases, with 9 bases between. Germline V gene sequence: CDR1 ENHRY, CDR2 SYGVKD. The CDR3 sequence: CAISEEWTYGYTF. The CDR3 DNA reads as TGTGCCATCAGTGAGGAGTGGACTTATGGCTACACCTTC.

This clone occurred many times. V and J are TRBV7-9 and TRBJ1-2; tentatively, D is TRBD1 (5 bases). Germline-derived CDR1 and CDR2 are SEHNR and FQNEAQ (reference sequence). V was clipped by 7 bases and J by 8 bases, with 17 bases between them. This CDR3 comprises 13 residues. This chain's CDR3 is CASNPGQGGGYTF. CDR3 nucleotide sequence: TGTGCCAGCAACCCTGGGCAGGGAGGAGGCTACACCTTC.